These T cell receptor beta chains were read from a single sample in a study of OX40 agonist ivuxolimab in advanced cancers. Assay: immunoSEQ multiplex PCR; the TCRdb copy retains only in-frame clones and omits some. The sample contains 98,000 or so clones, 75% to 90% of which appear only once. The specimen comprised CD4+ or CD8+ T cells sorted from blood, sampled in a trial of the OX40 agonist ivuxolimab. All receptors come from an adult with an advanced solid tumor such as melanoma, head and neck, liver or kidney cancer. CDR3s include the opening cysteine and the closing phenylalanine or tryptophan. Each record gives: V gene, clone size, J gene, D gene, CDR3 protein, CDR3 DNA. A D gene is named only where the DNA matches it firmly. The size entry is marked missing in some rows and otherwise reads once, few, many or a size class.

v_call: TRBV7-2
clone_size: .
j_call: TRBJ1-3
d_call: .
cdr3_aa: CASSLVGGRGANTIYF
cdr3_nt: TGTGCCAGCAGCTTAGTAGGTGGCAGGGGAGCAAACACCATATATTTT

v_call: TRBV29-1
clone_size: .
j_call: TRBJ2-2
d_call: .
cdr3_aa: CSVGSAQGWLSGELFF
cdr3_nt: TGCAGCGTGGGGTCGGCTCAGGGGTGGCTTAGCGGGGAGCTGTTTTTT

v_call: TRBV19
clone_size: .
j_call: TRBJ1-5
d_call: .
cdr3_aa: CASSIQSNQPQHF
cdr3_nt: TGTGCCAGTAGTATCCAGAGCAATCAGCCCCAGCATTTT

v_call: TRBV30
clone_size: .
j_call: TRBJ2-3
d_call: .
cdr3_aa: CAWGKRTDTQYF
cdr3_nt: TGTGCCTGGGGTAAGCGCACAGATACGCAGTATTTT

v_call: TRBV5-1
clone_size: .
j_call: TRBJ2-2
d_call: TRBD2
cdr3_aa: CASSPGTSAGGELFF
cdr3_nt: TGCGCCAGCAGCCCAGGGACTAGCGCTGGCGGGGAGCTGTTTTTT

v_call: TRBV28
clone_size: .
j_call: TRBJ2-2
d_call: .
cdr3_aa: CASGFVGGYTGELFF
cdr3_nt: TGTGCCAGTGGTTTCGTTGGGGGGTACACCGGGGAGCTGTTTTTT

v_call: TRBV5-4
clone_size: .
j_call: TRBJ2-3
d_call: .
cdr3_aa: CASSLGDQEGADTQYF
cdr3_nt: TGTGCCAGCAGCTTGGGGGACCAGGAAGGCGCAGATACGCAGTATTTT

v_call: TRBV4-1
clone_size: .
j_call: TRBJ2-5
d_call: .
cdr3_aa: CARTVFADQYF
cdr3_nt: TGCGCCAGAACGGTCTTTGCGGACCAGTACTTC

v_call: TRBV28
clone_size: .
j_call: TRBJ1-5
d_call: .
cdr3_aa: CASSFWEQPQHF
cdr3_nt: TGTGCCAGCAGTTTTTGGGAACAGCCCCAGCATTTT

v_call: TRBV4-1
clone_size: few
j_call: TRBJ2-2
d_call: .
cdr3_aa: CASSQDLAGLIIYNTGELFF
cdr3_nt: TGCGCCAGCAGCCAAGATTTAGCAGGGCTAATAATCTATAACACCGGGGAGCTGTTTTTT

v_call: TRBV7-2
clone_size: .
j_call: TRBJ2-1
d_call: .
cdr3_aa: CASLRPGSSYNEQFF
cdr3_nt: TGTGCCAGCCTAAGGCCGGGAAGCTCCTACAATGAGCAGTTCTTC

v_call: TRBV6-4
clone_size: .
j_call: TRBJ2-2
d_call: .
cdr3_aa: CASSQTLNTGELFF
cdr3_nt: TGTGCCAGCAGTCAGACTTTGAACACCGGGGAGCTGTTTTTT

v_call: TRBV30
clone_size: .
j_call: TRBJ2-1
d_call: .
cdr3_aa: CAWSNGGAGNEQFF
cdr3_nt: TGTGCCTGGAGTAACGGGGGCGCCGGGAATGAGCAGTTCTTC

v_call: TRBV30
clone_size: .
j_call: TRBJ2-2
d_call: TRBD1
cdr3_aa: CAWAPWDRGLGGELFF
cdr3_nt: TGTGCCTGGGCTCCCTGGGACAGGGGGCTAGGCGGGGAGCTGTTTTTT

v_call: TRBV2
clone_size: .
j_call: TRBJ2-3
d_call: .
cdr3_aa: CARQRVDTQYF
cdr3_nt: TGTGCCCGCCAACGGGTAGATACGCAGTATTTT

v_call: TRBV6-5
clone_size: .
j_call: TRBJ2-5
d_call: TRBD1
cdr3_aa: CASSYGGTGEETQYF
cdr3_nt: TGTGCCAGCAGTTACGGGGGCACAGGGGAAGAGACCCAGTACTTC